The 26 T cell receptor beta chains given below trace back to one sample, sequenced in a study of blood T cell repertoires in COVID-19. Some clones are missing from TCRdb's copy, which holds only in-frame ones; the method was immunoSEQ multiplex PCR. The sample consists of 150,000 to 200,000 clones, roughly 88% of them appearing once. Sequenced: peripheral blood. The receptors originated from a woman older than 75 with active or convalescent COVID-19.

This chain uses TRBV6-2 or TRBV6-3 with TRBJ1-2; TRBD1 matches 7 bases. The V gene's germline CDR1 is MNHEY and CDR2 SVGEGT. V lost 0 bases and J lost 6; bases outside the gene matches: 4. CDR3 length: 14 residues. The CDR3 nucleotides read TGTGCCAGCAGTTACTCAGGAGGGGGCAATGGCTACACCTTC. Translation gives CASSYSGGGNGYTF.

Comment on this clone: A read error may produce the germline difference seen at one junction end. The J gene is TRBJ1-2, the V gene TRBV7-7, with 7 nucleotides matching TRBD1. The germline V gene has CDR1 SSHAT and CDR2 FNYEAQ (reference sequence). The CDR3 totals 15 residues. The CDR3 DNA reads TGTGCTAGCAGTCCGGGACAGATTAGACGGAGAGGCTACACCTTC. It translates to CASSPGQIRRRGYTF.

The CDR3 reads CASSATGSSSNEQFF. CDR3 nucleotides: TGTGCCAGCAGCGCGACAGGAAGTTCGAGCAATGAGCAGTTCTTC. This sequence joins TRBV9 and TRBJ2-1, with TRBD1 as a possible D gene (6 bases). This CDR3 comprises 15 residues. Germline assignment: CDR1 SGDLS and CDR2 YYNGEE. Trimming took off 3 bases at V and 6 bases at J, with 16 bases between the two ends.

The rearrangement joins TRBV5-4 to TRBJ2-4; 7 bases are shared with TRBD1. Germline V gene sequence: CDR1 SGHNT, CDR2 YYREEE (reference sequence). Trimming cost V 0 bases and J 10 bases; bases outside gene matches: 4. This CDR3 spans 13 amino acids. The CDR3 DNA reads TGTGCCAGCAGCTTGGGACAGGGTGGGATTCAGTACTTC. Protein product: CASSLGQGGIQYF.

This clone was recorded only once. The chain is built from TRBV9 and TRBJ2-2; D gene unclear. Germline loops: CDR1 SGDLS, CDR2 YYNGEE. The CDR3 has 15 amino acids. V lost 4 bases to trimming and J lost 0 bases, with 10 bases between them. This CDR3 is CASSPSTPNTGELFF. The CDR3 nucleotides are TGTGCCAGCAGCCCTTCAACACCGAACACCGGGGAGCTGTTTTTT.

The chain is built from TRBV5-3 and TRBJ1-3; D possibly corresponds to TRBD1 (6 bases). TRBV5-3 is an ORF, and what it does is uncertain. The V and J ends lost 4 bases and 2 bases respectively, with 10 bases between them. CDR3 length: 14 residues. The CDR3 spells CARSQTGTGNTIYF. Here the CDR3 DNA reads TGTGCCAGAAGCCAGACAGGCACTGGAAACACCATATATTTT.

The count of this clone is one. The chain carries TRBV6-2 or TRBV6-3 and TRBJ2-3; 11 bases agree with TRBD2. CDR1 is MNHEY and CDR2 is SVGEGT in the germline V gene. This CDR3 region has 17 residues. After removal of 5 bases from V and 1 base from J, the junction contained 8 bases not matched to a gene. The CDR3 loop reads CASSPQGTSGRTDTQYF. The CDR3 region has the DNA TGTGCCAGCAGTCCCCAAGGGACTAGCGGACGCACAGATACGCAGTATTTT.

There are a few counts of this clone. The rearrangement links TRBV7-2 to TRBJ2-5; TRBD2 agrees at 11 bases. Germline V gene lookup returns CDR1 SGHTA and CDR2 FQGNSA. The J segment lost 5 bases and the V segment lost 5 bases, leaving 7 bases of the junction unmatched. CDR3 length equals 15 residues. In DNA, the CDR3 is TGTGCCAGCAGCATAAGTAGCGGGGGGGAGGAGACCCAGTACTTC. Residues: CASSISSGGEETQYF.

The CDR3 loop is CASSVGQGLPNTEAFF. The CDR3 region has the DNA TGTGCCAGCAGTGTGGGACAGGGGCTTCCCAACACTGAAGCTTTCTTT. The rearrangement uses TRBV6-1 and TRBJ1-1; 10 nucleotides agree with TRBD1. The germline V gene encodes CDR1 MNHNS and CDR2 SASEGT. The CDR3 extends over 16 amino acids. V was pared by 4 bases and J by 2 bases, with 7 bases of the junction left unmatched.

This sequence joins TRBV2 and TRBJ2-3; no definite D call. With 1 base removed from V and 2 bases from J, the gap between germline ends came to 7 bases. The CDR3 spans 14 residues. CDR1 is SNHLY, CDR2 FYNNEI, per germline. The chain's CDR3 is CASSEGQNTDTQYF. CDR3 in DNA: TGTGCCAGCAGTGAAGGGCAGAACACAGATACGCAGTATTTT.

The CDR3 region has the DNA TGTGCCAGCAGCTTAGCTGTTGGACTAGCGGGGGGGTACAGCTCCTACAATGAGCAGTTCTTC. This encodes CASSLAVGLAGGYSSYNEQFF. The chain employs TRBV9 and TRBJ2-1, with 15 bases identical to TRBD2. V was clipped by 4 bases and J by 0 bases; unmatched bases: 14. CDR3 length: 21 residues. Per germline, CDR1 SGDLS and CDR2 YYNGEE.

The chain couples TRBV9 to TRBJ2-7; TRBD2 agrees at 13 bases. CDR3 size: 15 residues. J gave up 5 bases and V 4 bases, and 6 bases lay outside the gene matches. Per germline, CDR1 SGDLS and CDR2 YYNGEE. CDR3 sequence reads: CASSPTSGGLHEQYF. The CDR3 DNA reads TGTGCCAGCAGCCCGACTAGCGGGGGGTTACACGAGCAGTACTTC.

The J gene is TRBJ1-2, the V gene TRBV10-3, with 11 bases identical to TRBD1. V gave up 10 bases and J gave up 7 bases; unmatched junction bases: 14. The CDR3 consists of 15 residues. Germline V gene lookup returns CDR1 ENHRY and CDR2 SYGVKD. DNA of the CDR3: TGTGCCACCACCTGGGCCGGGACAGGGGGAGGTGGCTACACCTTC. This gives the protein CATTWAGTGGGGYTF.

As to this clone: A junction boundary mismatches the germline segment, possibly from a read error. The gene calls are TRBV12-3 or TRBV12-4 and TRBJ1-1; maybe TRBD1 (5 bases). The CDR3 length is 13 residues. CDR3: CASSKGAAPEAFF. The CDR3 DNA reads TGTGCCAGCAGTAAAGGGGCGGCCCCTGAGGCTTTCTTT.

The V gene is TRBV20-1, the J gene TRBJ1-4, with a possible D match to TRBD1 (6 bases). Germline V lookup: CDR1 DFQATT, CDR2 SNEGSKA (reference sequence). CDR3 length: 14 residues. Trimming removed 3 bases from V and 10 bases from J, with 18 bases in between. The CDR3 DNA sequence: TGCAGTGCTAGTCGGCCGCGGACAGAAGCAAAACTGTTTTTT. Protein sequence: CSASRPRTEAKLFF.

The sample holds one count of this clone. V usage is TRBV14 and J usage is TRBJ2-3; no reliable D call. Germline loops: CDR1 SGHDN, CDR2 FVKESK. This CDR3 spans 15 amino acids. V was shortened by 3 bases and J by 0 bases, with 10 bases between the two germline ends. CDR3 bases: TGTGCCAGCAGCCAGCATCTGCAGAGCACAGATACGCAGTATTTT. Protein product: CASSQHLQSTDTQYF. Using reference TRBV14 and TRBJ2-3 for the parts outside the CDR3, the full variable domain is EAGVTQFPSHSVIEKGQTVTLRCDPISGHDNLYWYRRVMGKEIKFLLHFVKESKQDESGMPNNRFLAERTGGTYSTLKVQPAELEDSGVYFCASSQHLQSTDTQYFGPGTRLTVL.

The count of this clone is one. Here the CDR3 reads CASTWGQADSPLHF. CDR3 nucleotide sequence: TGTGCCAGTACCTGGGGACAGGCCGATTCACCCCTCCACTTT. This chain uses TRBV19 with TRBJ1-6, with 8 nucleotides matching TRBD1. CDR3 length equals 14 residues. V lost 7 bases to trimming and J lost 8 bases; unmatched junction nucleotides: 7. The germline CDR1 and CDR2 sequences are LNHDA and SQIVND (reference sequence). Looking up the rest from reference TRBV19 and TRBJ1-6 gives the full variable domain: DGGITQSPKYLFRKEGQNVTLSCEQNLNHDAMYWYRQDPGQGLRLIYYSQIVNDFQKGDIAEGYSVSREKKESFPLTVTSAQKNPTAFYLCASTWGQADSPLHFGNGTRLTVT.

The chain recombines TRBV7-8 with TRBJ2-3; 9 nucleotides align to TRBD1. This CDR3 has 12 residues. Per germline, CDR1 SGHVS and CDR2 FQNEAQ. V trimming: 6 bases; J trimming: 9 bases; junction bases outside the gene matches: 4. The CDR3 sequence is CASSSGQGTQYF. The CDR3 DNA reads as TGTGCCAGCAGTTCTGGACAGGGGACGCAGTATTTT.

V is TRBV27 and J is TRBJ1-1; 11 bases match TRBD1. The V gene's germline CDR1 is MNHEY and CDR2 SMNVEV (reference sequence). With V trimmed by 6 bases and J by 8 bases, 8 bases remained unmatched. The CDR3 totals 14 residues. Here the CDR3 reads CASSPGQGVLEAFF. The CDR3 DNA sequence: TGTGCCAGCAGCCCGGGACAGGGGGTCTTGGAAGCTTTCTTT.

Comments on this clone: The identical CDR3 is also encoded by other nucleotide sequences in the sample. DNA of the CDR3: TGTGCCAGCAGCCCCTCGGGGTATGGCTACACCTTC. Translating gives CASSPSGYGYTF. This chain joins TRBV12-3 or TRBV12-4 and TRBJ1-2; D remains ambiguous. The CDR3 spans 12 residues. Trimming took 6 bases from V and 5 from J, leaving 10 bases between them.

The chain couples TRBV7-2 to TRBJ2-5, with TRBD1 matching 8 bases. Germline CDR1 reads SGHTA; CDR2 reads FQGNSA. V was pared by 5 bases and J by 1 base, with 6 bases of the junction left unmatched. The CDR3 is 15 residues long. The chain's CDR3 is CASSPSRGRQETQYF. The CDR3 DNA reads TGTGCCAGCAGCCCCTCCAGGGGGCGCCAAGAGACCCAGTACTTC.

The chain employs TRBV28 and TRBJ1-5; the match to TRBD1 covers 7 bases. Germline loops: CDR1 MDHEN, CDR2 SYDVKM. CDR3 length: 14 residues. With V trimmed by 5 bases and J by 4 bases, 5 bases remained unmatched. In DNA, the CDR3 is TGTGCCAGCAGTGTCAGGGGACAGAATCAGCCCCAGCATTTT. Amino acids: CASSVRGQNQPQHF. Full variable domain (outside the CDR3, taken from reference TRBV28 and TRBJ1-5): DVKVTQSSRYLVKRTGEKVFLECVQDMDHENMFWYRQDPGLGLRLIYFSYDVKMKEKGDIPEGYSVSREKKERFSLILESASTNQTSMYLCASSVRGQNQPQHFGDGTRLSIL.

The genes are TRBV4-2 and TRBJ2-5; possible D gene TRBD1, 6 bases. Trimming removed 0 bases from V and 14 bases from J, with 22 bases in between. Germline V gene data show CDR1 as LGHNA and CDR2 as YNFKEQ. The CDR3 covers 15 residues. The CDR3 DNA sequence: TGTGCCAGCAGCCAAGAGGTCCACGCAGGACAGCTGTCCTACTTC. Protein sequence: CASSQEVHAGQLSYF.

V gene TRBV10-1 combines with J gene TRBJ2-3, with 8 bases lining up with TRBD2. The CDR3 is 16 amino acids. V lost 6 bases, J lost 3 bases, and 11 bases stayed unmatched. From germline, CDR1 is WNHNN and CDR2 SYGVQD (reference sequence). This CDR3 reads CASSSRSSGATDTQYF. In DNA form, the CDR3 reads TGCGCCAGCAGCTCACGTAGTAGCGGGGCAACAGATACGCAGTATTTT.

The rearrangement joins TRBV11-1 to TRBJ2-5; TRBD2 is a possible D gene (5 bases). The germline CDR1 and CDR2 sequences are SGHAT and FQDESV (reference sequence). CDR3 length equals 13 residues. V lost 5 bases, J lost 5 bases, and 12 bases lay in between. As DNA, the CDR3 is TGTGCCAGCAGCCCCGGGGTGTCGGAGACCCAGTACTTC. Translating it yields CASSPGVSETQYF.

This clone has only one observation. The chain is built from TRBV6-2 or TRBV6-3 and TRBJ2-1; 8 bases line up with TRBD1. The CDR3 has 15 amino acids. From germline, CDR1 is MNHEY and CDR2 SVGEGT. The trim removed 4 bases at V and 8 bases at J, leaving 10 bases unmatched. This CDR3 is CASSLGRTGIDEQFF. The CDR3 region has the DNA TGTGCCAGCAGTTTGGGGCGGACAGGGATCGATGAGCAGTTCTTC.